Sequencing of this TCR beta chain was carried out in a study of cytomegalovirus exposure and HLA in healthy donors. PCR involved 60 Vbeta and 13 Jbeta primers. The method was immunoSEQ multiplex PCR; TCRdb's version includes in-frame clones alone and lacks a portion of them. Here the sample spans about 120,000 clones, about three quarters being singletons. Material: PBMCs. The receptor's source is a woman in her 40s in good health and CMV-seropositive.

The CDR3 reads CASSPPTSGRGNTQYF. Here the CDR3 DNA reads TGTGCCAGCAGCCCCCCGACTAGCGGGAGGGGAAATACGCAGTATTTT. The chain links TRBV7-2 to TRBJ2-3, with TRBD2 identical over 14 bases. Trimming cost V 5 bases and J 7 bases; bases outside gene matches: 8. The CDR3 covers 16 residues. Germline CDR1 and CDR2: SGHTA and FQGNSA.